This T cell receptor (beta chain) was captured in a study of post-analysis software for immune sequencing data. Findings and limits, study-wide: In patients, five or six TRBV segments were more frequent than in controls, with TRBV5-6, TRBV5-1 and TRBV20-1 among them.

The library was made from cDNA and included unique molecular identifiers. TCRdb reanalysed the PCR reads using MiXCR and keeps one entry per CDR3 protein. The sample carries about 770,000 distinct CDR3 sequences, around 46% recorded once. The CDR3 has 14 amino acids. V lost 0 bases and J lost 4, with 6 bases in between. Germline CDR1 is LNHNV and CDR2 is YYDKDF (reference sequence). This clonotype was detected only once. Antigen: not known. The gene calls are TRBV15 and TRBJ2-2, with D tentatively TRBD2 (5 bases). The source is a girl aged 5 to 17 with multiple sclerosis. Material for sequencing was blood. CDR3 region: CATSRDGSTGELFF. Written as DNA, the CDR3 is TGTGCCACCAGCAGAGATGGGAGCACCGGGGAGCTGTTTTTT.